This note documents a single T cell receptor (beta chain) sequence. Its antigen is currently unknown. The data were obtained in a study of blood T cells in healthy people across ages. Study-wide results and caveats: Bulk PBMC profiling left naive and antigen-experienced comparisons inconclusive.

Next came a second PCR, run for roughly 6 to 11 cycles, which used a sample-barcoded 5' primer along with a J-beta primer mix. TCRdb reprocessed the 5' RACE reads via MiXCR and lists one record per CDR3 protein. Among 450,000 to 650,000 distinct CDR3 sequences listed, less than 25% were seen once. The same sample was also studied in work on T cells of mothers and their children. Per that study: Added by the second PCR's M1S primer were sample barcodes and 2-4 random nucleotides.

The sequencing input was blood. This clonotype originated in a boy aged 5-17 years in good health.

The CDR3 nucleotides read TGTGCCAGCACCACGAGGGGGCGGAGGCCTCTCAGATACAATGAGCAGTTCTTC. Translating gives CASTTRGRRPLRYNEQFF. V gene TRBV3-1 combines with J gene TRBJ2-7; 7 nucleotides line up with TRBD1. The J call may be incorrect, as the DNA end agrees better with TRBJ2-1. The germline gives CDR1 LGHDT, CDR2 YNNKEL (reference sequence). There are 18 residues in the CDR3.